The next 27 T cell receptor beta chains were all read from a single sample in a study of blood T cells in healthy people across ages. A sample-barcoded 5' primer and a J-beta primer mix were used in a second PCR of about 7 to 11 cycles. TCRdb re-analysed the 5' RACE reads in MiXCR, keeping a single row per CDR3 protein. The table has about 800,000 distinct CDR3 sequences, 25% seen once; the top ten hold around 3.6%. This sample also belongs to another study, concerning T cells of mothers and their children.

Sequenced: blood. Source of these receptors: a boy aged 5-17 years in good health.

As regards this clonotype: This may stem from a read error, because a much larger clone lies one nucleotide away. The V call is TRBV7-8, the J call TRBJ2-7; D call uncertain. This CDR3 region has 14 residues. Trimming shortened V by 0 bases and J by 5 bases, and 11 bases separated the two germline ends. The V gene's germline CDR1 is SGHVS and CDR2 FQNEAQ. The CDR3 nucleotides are TGTGCCAGCAGCTTAGCGCACGGTCTCCACGAGCAGTACTTC. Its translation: CASSLAHGLHEQYF. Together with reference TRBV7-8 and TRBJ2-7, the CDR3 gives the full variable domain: GAGVSQSPRYKVAKRGQDVALRCDPISGHVSLFWYQQALGQGPEFLTYFQNEAQLDKSGLPSDRFFAERPEGSVSTLKIQRTQQEDSAVYLCASSLAHGLHEQYFGPGTRLTVT.

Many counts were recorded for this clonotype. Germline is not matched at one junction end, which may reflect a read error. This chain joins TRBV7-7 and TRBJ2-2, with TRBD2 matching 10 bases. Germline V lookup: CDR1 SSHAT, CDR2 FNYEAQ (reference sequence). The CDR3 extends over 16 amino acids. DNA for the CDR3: TGTGCTAGCAGCTTAGCCCCTAGCGGGAGCTCCGGGGAGCTGTTTTTT. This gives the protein CASSLAPSGSSGELFF. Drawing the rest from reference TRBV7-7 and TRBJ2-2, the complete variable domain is GAGVSQSPRYKVTKRGQDVTLRCDPISSHATLYWYQQALGQGPEFLTYFNYEAQPDKSGLPSDRFSAERPEGSISTLTIQRTEQRDSAMYRCASSLAPSGSSGELFFGEGSRLTVL.

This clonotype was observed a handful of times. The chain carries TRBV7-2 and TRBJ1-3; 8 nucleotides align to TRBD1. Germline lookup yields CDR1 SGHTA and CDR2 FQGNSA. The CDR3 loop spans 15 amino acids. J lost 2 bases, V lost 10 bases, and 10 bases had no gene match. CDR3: CATSTGGLAGNTIYF. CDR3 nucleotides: TGTGCCACCAGTACAGGGGGACTGGCTGGAAACACCATATATTTT.

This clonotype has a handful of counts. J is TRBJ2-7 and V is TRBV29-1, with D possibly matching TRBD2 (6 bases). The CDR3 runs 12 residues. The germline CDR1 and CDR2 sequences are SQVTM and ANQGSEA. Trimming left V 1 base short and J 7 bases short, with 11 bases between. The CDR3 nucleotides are TGCAGCGTTGAAGGGACGGGAGTTGAGCAGTACTTC. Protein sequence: CSVEGTGVEQYF.

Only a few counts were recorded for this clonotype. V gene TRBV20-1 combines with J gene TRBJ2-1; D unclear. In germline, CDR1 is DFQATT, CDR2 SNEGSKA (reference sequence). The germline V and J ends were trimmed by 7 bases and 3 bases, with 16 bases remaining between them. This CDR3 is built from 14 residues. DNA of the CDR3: TGCAGTGATGGTGGGCAGTGGGACTACAATGAGCAGTTCTTC. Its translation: CSDGGQWDYNEQFF.

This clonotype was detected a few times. The CDR3 DNA reads TGTGCCAGCAGCGTAAATACTTACAATGAGCAGTTCTTC. It yields the protein CASSVNTYNEQFF. This chain connects TRBV9 to TRBJ2-1; D call uncertain. CDR1 and CDR2 from the germline V gene are SGDLS and YYNGEE. V was pared by 1 base and J by 4 bases, with 6 bases between. The CDR3 covers 13 residues.

CDR3 sequence (DNA): TGTGCCACCAGCAGGTTAGCGGGGATGGATCAGCCCCAGCATTTT. Its translation: CATSRLAGMDQPQHF. The genes are TRBV15 and TRBJ1-5; D not resolved. This CDR3 has 15 residues. Trimming left V 3 bases short and J 5 bases short, with 14 bases between. CDR1 and CDR2 (germline): LNHNV, YYDKDF (reference sequence).

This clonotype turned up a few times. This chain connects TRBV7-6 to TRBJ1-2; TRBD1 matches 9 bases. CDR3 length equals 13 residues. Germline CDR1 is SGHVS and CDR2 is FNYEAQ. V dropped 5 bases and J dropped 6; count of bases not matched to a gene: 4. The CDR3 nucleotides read TGTGCCAGCAGCATCGGGACAGGGAATGGCTACACCTTC. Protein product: CASSIGTGNGYTF.

This CDR3 reads CASSQARGDAEAFF. In DNA form, the CDR3 reads TGTGCCAGCAGTCAGGCCAGGGGAGATGCTGAAGCTTTCTTT. The chain couples TRBV2 to TRBJ1-1; D perhaps matches TRBD1 (6 bases). The germline gives CDR1 SNHLY, CDR2 FYNNEI. This CDR3 is 14 amino acids long. The V end lost 5 bases, the J end lost 6 bases, and 16 bases lay between the germline ends.

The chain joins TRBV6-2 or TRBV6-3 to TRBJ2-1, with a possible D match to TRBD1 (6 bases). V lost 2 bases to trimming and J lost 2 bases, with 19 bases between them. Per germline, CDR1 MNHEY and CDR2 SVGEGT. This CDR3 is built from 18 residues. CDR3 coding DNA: TGTGCCAGCAGTTACCCTCTATTCGGGACAAAGGCCTACAATGAGCAGTTCTTC. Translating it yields CASSYPLFGTKAYNEQFF.

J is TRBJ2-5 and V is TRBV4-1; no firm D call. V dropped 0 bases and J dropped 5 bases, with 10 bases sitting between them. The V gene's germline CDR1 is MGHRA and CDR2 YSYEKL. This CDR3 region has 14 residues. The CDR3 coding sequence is TGCGCCAGCAGCCAAGACGCGGCAATGGAGACCCAGTACTTC. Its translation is CASSQDAAMETQYF.

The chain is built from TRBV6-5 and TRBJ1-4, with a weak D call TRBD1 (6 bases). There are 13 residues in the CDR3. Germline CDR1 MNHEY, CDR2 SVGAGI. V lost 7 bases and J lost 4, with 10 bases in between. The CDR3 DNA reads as TGTGCCAGCACTAGACAGGTTAATGAAAAACTGTTTTTT. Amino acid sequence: CASTRQVNEKLFF.

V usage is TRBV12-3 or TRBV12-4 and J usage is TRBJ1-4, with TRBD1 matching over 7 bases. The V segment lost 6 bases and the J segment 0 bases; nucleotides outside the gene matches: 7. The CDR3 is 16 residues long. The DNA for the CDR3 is TGTGCCAGCAGGAAGGACAGGACAGCAACTAATGAAAAACTGTTTTTT. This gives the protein CASRKDRTATNEKLFF.

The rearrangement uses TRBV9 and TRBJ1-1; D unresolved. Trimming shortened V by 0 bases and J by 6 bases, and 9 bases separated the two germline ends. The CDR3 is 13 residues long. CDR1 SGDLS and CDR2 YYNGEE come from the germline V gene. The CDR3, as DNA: TGTGCCAGCAGCGTAGTTTCTCGGGCTGAAGCTTTCTTT. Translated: CASSVVSRAEAFF.

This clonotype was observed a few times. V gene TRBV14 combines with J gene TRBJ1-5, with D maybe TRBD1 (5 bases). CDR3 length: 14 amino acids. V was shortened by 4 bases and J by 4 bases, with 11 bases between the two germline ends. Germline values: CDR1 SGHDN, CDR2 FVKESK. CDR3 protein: CASSRAGINQPQHF. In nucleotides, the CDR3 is TGTGCCAGCAGCCGTGCAGGGATAAATCAGCCCCAGCATTTT. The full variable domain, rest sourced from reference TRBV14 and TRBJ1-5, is EAGVTQFPSHSVIEKGQTVTLRCDPISGHDNLYWYRRVMGKEIKFLLHFVKESKQDESGMPNNRFLAERTGGTYSTLKVQPAELEDSGVYFCASSRAGINQPQHFGDGTRLSIL.

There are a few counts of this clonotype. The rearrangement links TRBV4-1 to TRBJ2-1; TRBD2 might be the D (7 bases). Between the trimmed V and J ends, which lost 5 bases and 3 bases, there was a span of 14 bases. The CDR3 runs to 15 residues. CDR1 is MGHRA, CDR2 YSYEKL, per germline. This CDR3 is CASSVGGGLYNEQFF. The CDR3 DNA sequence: TGCGCCAGCAGCGTAGGGGGGGGACTCTACAATGAGCAGTTCTTC.

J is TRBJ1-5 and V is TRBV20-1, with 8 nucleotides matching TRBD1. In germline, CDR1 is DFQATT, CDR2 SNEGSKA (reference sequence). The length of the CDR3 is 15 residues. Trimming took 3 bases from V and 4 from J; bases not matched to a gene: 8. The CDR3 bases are TGCAGTGCTAGGTTTCCGGGACAGGCTAATCAGCCCCAGCATTTT. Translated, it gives CSARFPGQANQPQHF.

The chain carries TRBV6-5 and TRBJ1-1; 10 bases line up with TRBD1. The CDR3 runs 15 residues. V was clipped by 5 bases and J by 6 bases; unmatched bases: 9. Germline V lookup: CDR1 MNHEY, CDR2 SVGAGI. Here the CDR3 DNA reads TGTGCCAGCAGTCCAACCGGGACAGGGGTTCCTGAAGCTTTCTTT. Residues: CASSPTGTGVPEAFF.

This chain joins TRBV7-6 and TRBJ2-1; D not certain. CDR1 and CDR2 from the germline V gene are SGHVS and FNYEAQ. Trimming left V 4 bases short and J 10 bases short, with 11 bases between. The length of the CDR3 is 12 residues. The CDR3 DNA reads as TGTGCCAGCAGCTCCGGACCACAGGAGCAGTTCTTC. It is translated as CASSSGPQEQFF.

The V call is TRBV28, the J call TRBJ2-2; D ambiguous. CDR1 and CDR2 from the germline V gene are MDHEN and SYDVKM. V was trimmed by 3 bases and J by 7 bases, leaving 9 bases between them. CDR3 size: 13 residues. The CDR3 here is CASSFGGLGELFF. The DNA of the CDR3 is TGTGCCAGCAGTTTCGGCGGTCTCGGGGAGCTGTTTTTT.

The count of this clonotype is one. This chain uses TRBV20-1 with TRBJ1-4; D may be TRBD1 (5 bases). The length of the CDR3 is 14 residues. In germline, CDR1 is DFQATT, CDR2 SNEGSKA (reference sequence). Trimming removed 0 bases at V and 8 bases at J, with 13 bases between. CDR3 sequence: CSARDLGVGEKLFF. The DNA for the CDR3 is TGCAGTGCTAGAGATCTAGGGGTTGGGGAAAAACTGTTTTTT.

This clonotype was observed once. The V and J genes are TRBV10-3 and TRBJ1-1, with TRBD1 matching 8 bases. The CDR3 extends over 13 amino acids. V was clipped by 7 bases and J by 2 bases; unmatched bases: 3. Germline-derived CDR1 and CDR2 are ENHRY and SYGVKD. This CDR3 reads CAITGQGNTEAFF. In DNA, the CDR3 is TGTGCCATCACAGGACAGGGAAACACTGAAGCTTTCTTT.

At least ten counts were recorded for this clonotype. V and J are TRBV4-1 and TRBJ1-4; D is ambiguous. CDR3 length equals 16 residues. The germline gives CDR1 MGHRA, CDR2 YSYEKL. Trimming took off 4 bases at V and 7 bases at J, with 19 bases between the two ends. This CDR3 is CASSPKLLLATEKLFF. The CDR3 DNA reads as TGCGCCAGCAGCCCTAAGTTGCTTCTCGCGACTGAAAAACTGTTTTTT.

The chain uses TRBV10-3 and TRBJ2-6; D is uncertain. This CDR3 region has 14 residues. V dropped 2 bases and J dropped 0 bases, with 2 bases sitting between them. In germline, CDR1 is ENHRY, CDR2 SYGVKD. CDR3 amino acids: CAISEDSGANVLTF. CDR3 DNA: TGTGCCATCAGTGAGGACTCTGGGGCCAACGTCCTGACTTTC.

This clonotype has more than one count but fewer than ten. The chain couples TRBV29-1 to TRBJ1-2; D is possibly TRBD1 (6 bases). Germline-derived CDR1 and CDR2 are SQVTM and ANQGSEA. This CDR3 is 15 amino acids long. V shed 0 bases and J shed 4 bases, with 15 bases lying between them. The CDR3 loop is CSVEDKGGGIYGYTF. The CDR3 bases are TGCAGCGTTGAAGATAAAGGGGGGGGGATCTATGGCTACACCTTC. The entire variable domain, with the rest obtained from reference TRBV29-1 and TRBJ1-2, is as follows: SAVISQKPSRDICQRGTSLTIQCQVDSQVTMMFWYRQQPGQSLTLIATANQGSEATYESGFVIDKFPISRPNLTFSTLTVSNMSPEDSSIYLCSVEDKGGGIYGYTFGSGTRLTVV.

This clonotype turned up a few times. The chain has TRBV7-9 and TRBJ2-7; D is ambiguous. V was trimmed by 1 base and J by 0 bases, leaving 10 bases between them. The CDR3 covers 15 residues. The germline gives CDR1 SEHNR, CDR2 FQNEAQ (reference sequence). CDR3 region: CASSLDGRLSYEQYF. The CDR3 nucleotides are TGTGCCAGCAGCTTAGATGGACGCCTCTCCTACGAGCAGTACTTC. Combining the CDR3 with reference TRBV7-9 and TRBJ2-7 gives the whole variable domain DTGVSQNPRHKITKRGQNVTFRCDPISEHNRLYWYRQTLGQGPEFLTYFQNEAQLEKSRLLSDRFSAERPKGSFSTLEIQRTEQGDSAMYLCASSLDGRLSYEQYFGPGTRLTVT.

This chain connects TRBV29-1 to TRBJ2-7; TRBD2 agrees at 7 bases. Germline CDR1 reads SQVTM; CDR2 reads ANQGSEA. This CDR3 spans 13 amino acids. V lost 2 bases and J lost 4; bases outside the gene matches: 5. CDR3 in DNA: TGCAGCGTTGAAACCAGCGGGGCATACGAGCAGTACTTC. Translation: CSVETSGAYEQYF.